The entry that follows covers one TCR beta chain sequence. Its antigen is unidentified. These data belong to a study of post-analysis software for immune sequencing data. Study findings and constraints: A handful of TRBV segments (TRBV5-6, TRBV5-1 and TRBV20-1 among them) occurred more frequently in patients than in controls. Among multiple sclerosis patients, normalized Chao1 diversity was significantly below that of controls.

V lost 0 bases to trimming and J lost 0 bases, with 18 bases between them. The CDR3 has 19 amino acids. The germline CDR1 and CDR2 sequences are MDHEN and SYDVKM. TCR beta libraries were prepared from cDNA with unique molecular identifiers. TCRdb used MiXCR to reprocess the PCR reads, holding one entry per CDR3 protein. The table shows about half a million distinct CDR3 sequences, with less than 45% occurring only once. The clonotype comes from a girl between 10 and 17 years old with multiple sclerosis. V and J are TRBV28 and TRBJ2-1; weak D call: TRBD1 (6 bases). Sequenced material: blood. As DNA, the CDR3 is TGTGCCAGCAGTTTATGGTCCGGGACACCAAAGAGCTCCTACAATGAGCAGTTCTTC. This encodes CASSLWSGTPKSSYNEQFF.